Shown below are 26 T cell receptor beta chains from a single sample sequenced in a study of blood T cell repertoires in COVID-19. Some clones are missing from TCRdb's copy, which holds only in-frame ones; the method was immunoSEQ multiplex PCR. The profile shows some 90,000 clones, around 92% of them singletons. The sample comprised peripheral blood. These receptors came from a man aged 45-65 years with COVID-19, enrolled during active disease.

The chain couples TRBV9 to TRBJ1-5; TRBD1 aligns across 10 bases. The germline gives CDR1 SGDLS, CDR2 YYNGEE. The trim removed 0 bases at V and 5 bases at J, leaving 2 bases unmatched. CDR3 length: 15 residues. The CDR3 here is CASSVAGTGDQPQHF. The CDR3 region has the DNA TGTGCCAGCAGCGTAGCAGGGACAGGGGATCAGCCCCAGCATTTT.

This chain connects TRBV5-1 to TRBJ2-4; TRBD1 is a possible D gene (6 bases). From germline, CDR1 is SGHRS and CDR2 YFSETQ. The CDR3 has 16 amino acids. The V end lost 0 bases, the J end lost 4 bases, and 14 bases lay between the germline ends. The CDR3 DNA reads TGCGCCAGCAGCTTGGCCGGGGCCCAGGGGAAAAACATTCAGTACTTC. Its protein product is CASSLAGAQGKNIQYF.

This sequence joins TRBV20-1 and TRBJ1-1, with D perhaps TRBD1 (6 bases). Germline CDR1 DFQATT, CDR2 SNEGSKA (reference sequence). The CDR3 covers 10 residues. Trimming removed 5 bases from V and 11 bases from J, with 12 bases in between. The CDR3 loop is CSAGGSWAFF. For the CDR3, the DNA is TGCAGTGCTGGGGGCTCGTGGGCTTTCTTT.

This chain uses TRBV19 with TRBJ2-1; D is unresolved. CDR3 size: 16 residues. V lost 5 bases, J lost 10 bases, and 24 bases lay in between. Germline loops: CDR1 LNHDA, CDR2 SQIVND (reference sequence). The CDR3 region is CASSSLGQVINREQFF. As DNA, the CDR3 is TGTGCCAGTAGTTCCCTGGGTCAGGTCATTAATCGGGAGCAGTTCTTC. Full variable domain (missing parts from reference TRBV19 and TRBJ2-1): DGGITQSPKYLFRKEGQNVTLSCEQNLNHDAMYWYRQDPGQGLRLIYYSQIVNDFQKGDIAEGYSVSREKKESFPLTVTSAQKNPTAFYLCASSSLGQVINREQFFGPGTRLTVL.

The chain couples TRBV4-2 to TRBJ1-2; a possible D gene is TRBD1 (5 bases). This CDR3 is 16 amino acids long. Germline V gene lookup returns CDR1 LGHNA and CDR2 YNFKEQ. V lost 7 bases and J 1 base, leaving 19 bases between the germline ends. The CDR3 protein is CASTRALGRGNYGYTF. Here the CDR3 DNA reads TGTGCCAGCACCCGAGCCTTAGGGAGGGGTAACTATGGCTACACCTTC.

The V gene is TRBV11-3, the J gene TRBJ2-2, with a tentative D call TRBD2 (5 bases). Between the trimmed V and J ends, which lost 5 bases and 5 bases, there was a span of 12 bases. The germline V gene encodes CDR1 SGHNT and CDR2 YENEEA. The CDR3 loop spans 14 amino acids. CDR3 sequence reads: CASSLGTGTGELFF. The DNA for the CDR3 is TGTGCCAGCAGCCTCGGAACGGGGACCGGGGAGCTGTTTTTT.

This chain connects TRBV19 to TRBJ1-3; the D gene is possibly TRBD1 (5 bases). CDR1 is LNHDA, CDR2 SQIVND, per germline (reference sequence). The V end was cut by 5 bases, the J end by 4 bases, with 12 bases between. The CDR3 runs to 14 residues. The CDR3 sequence is CASSLQGRGNTIYF. The DNA for the CDR3 is TGTGCCAGTAGTCTCCAGGGAAGGGGAAACACCATATATTTT. The variable domain in full, completed from reference TRBV19 and TRBJ1-3, reads DGGITQSPKYLFRKEGQNVTLSCEQNLNHDAMYWYRQDPGQGLRLIYYSQIVNDFQKGDIAEGYSVSREKKESFPLTVTSAQKNPTAFYLCASSLQGRGNTIYFGEGSWLTVV.

This clone was found once. The genes are TRBV5-1 and TRBJ1-4; no definite D call. The CDR3 is made up of 15 amino acids. Germline loops: CDR1 SGHRS, CDR2 YFSETQ. V was shortened by 0 bases and J by 8 bases, with 14 bases between the two germline ends. The CDR3 protein is CASSLAGGNGEKLFF. The CDR3 nucleotides read TGCGCCAGCAGCTTGGCGGGAGGAAATGGAGAAAAACTGTTTTTT.

The chain employs TRBV3-1 (or the pseudogene TRBV3-2) and TRBJ1-3; D possibly corresponds to TRBD1 (5 bases). The germline gives CDR1 LGHDT, CDR2 YNNKEL (reference sequence). The CDR3 is 15 residues long. The ends were cut back, 2 bases at V and 3 bases at J, with 11 bases in the middle. This CDR3 is CASSQKGSGGNTIYF. CDR3 sequence (DNA): TGTGCCAGCAGCCAAAAGGGGTCAGGTGGAAACACCATATATTTT.

The chain joins TRBV5-8 to TRBJ1-2; 7 nucleotides align to TRBD1. The CDR3 runs 12 residues. The V and J ends lost 7 bases and 4 bases, in that order; junction bases with no gene match: 4. Looked up from germline, CDR1 is SGHTS and CDR2 is YDEGEE. The CDR3: CASHRGPYGYTF. The CDR3 nucleotides are TGTGCCAGCCACAGGGGCCCCTATGGCTACACCTTC.

The J gene is TRBJ2-5, the V gene TRBV5-1, with D possibly being TRBD1 (6 bases). Germline CDR1 SGHRS, CDR2 YFSETQ. The CDR3 sequence is 15 residues long. Trimming shortened V by 1 base and J by 2 bases, and 12 bases separated the two germline ends. CDR3 DNA: TGCGCCAGCAGCTTGACAGGGTATTTACAAGAGACCCAGTACTTC. Translation gives CASSLTGYLQETQYF.

The chain employs TRBV3-1 (or the pseudogene TRBV3-2) and TRBJ1-3; 8 positions match TRBD1. V lost 4 bases to trimming and J lost 7 bases; unmatched junction nucleotides: 9. Germline V lookup: CDR1 LGHDT, CDR2 YNNKEL (reference sequence). The CDR3 covers 15 residues. The CDR3 DNA reads as TGTGCCAGCAGCCCTCTGGCAGGGGGCGGGAACACCATATATTTT. Amino acids: CASSPLAGGGNTIYF.

This clone appeared once. CDR3 nucleotides: TGCGCCAGCAGCCCCGACAGGGGGCTTCAGCCCCAGCATTTT. Translation gives CASSPDRGLQPQHF. The chain joins TRBV4-1 to TRBJ1-5, with 10 bases identical to TRBD1. Per the germline V gene, CDR1 is MGHRA and CDR2 is YSYEKL. The CDR3 totals 14 residues. The V segment lost 4 bases and the J segment 6 bases; nucleotides outside the gene matches: 3.

The chain employs TRBV19 and TRBJ2-1; 11 positions match TRBD2. The CDR3 has 16 amino acids. The V gene end was trimmed by 5 bases and the J gene end by 7 bases; junction bases not matched to a gene: 10. Germline CDR1 reads LNHDA; CDR2 reads SQIVND (reference sequence). CDR3 nucleotide sequence: TGTGCCAGTAGTGTCCTTCTAGCGGGGGGTTTGAATGAGCAGTTCTTC. This codes for CASSVLLAGGLNEQFF.

The genes are TRBV6-5 and TRBJ1-6, with D hard to call. V was shortened by 6 bases and J by 0 bases, with 9 bases between the two germline ends. This CDR3 has 15 amino acids. Germline lookup yields CDR1 MNHEY and CDR2 SVGAGI. The CDR3: CASSRRSSYNSPLHF. The DNA for the CDR3 is TGTGCCAGCAGCCGTAGAAGCTCCTATAATTCACCCCTCCACTTT.

The chain couples TRBV6-4 to TRBJ1-1; D unresolved. V lost 5 bases and J lost 0, with 10 bases in between. CDR1 and CDR2 from the germline V gene are MRHNA and SNTAGT. This CDR3 is built from 14 residues. CDR3 in DNA: TGTGCCAGCAGTCCCCATCCCCTGAACACTGAAGCTTTCTTT. Translation gives CASSPHPLNTEAFF.

CDR3 amino acids: CACTLPGTANTEAFF. The CDR3 DNA follows: TGTGCCTGCACTCTCCCTGGGACAGCGAACACTGAAGCTTTCTTT. This chain joins TRBV28 and TRBJ1-1; 7 nucleotides agree with TRBD1. Germline CDR1 and CDR2: MDHEN and SYDVKM. Trimming cost V 11 bases and J 1 base; bases outside gene matches: 13. This CDR3 has 15 amino acids. The whole variable domain, remainder taken from reference TRBV28 and TRBJ1-1, is DVKVTQSSRYLVKRTGEKVFLECVQDMDHENMFWYRQDPGLGLRLIYFSYDVKMKEKGDIPEGYSVSREKKERFSLILESASTNQTSMYLCACTLPGTANTEAFFGQGTRLTVV.

Remarks on this clone: A single base separates this from a much larger clone, so it may be a read error. V is TRBV28 and J is TRBJ2-7; 10 bases line up with TRBD1. Trimming took 4 bases from V and 4 from J; bases not matched to a gene: 7. CDR3 size: 15 residues. CDR1 MDHEN and CDR2 SYDVKM come from the germline V gene. The CDR3 protein is CASSSPTGGVYEQYF. CDR3 bases: TGTGCCAGCAGTTCCCCGACAGGGGGCGTTTACGAGCAGTACTTC.

The genes are TRBV7-2 and TRBJ2-3, with 12 bases lining up with TRBD1. Germline loops: CDR1 SGHTA, CDR2 FQGNSA. The junction had 11 bases not matched to a gene; V was cut back by 1 base and J by 3 bases. CDR3 length: 19 residues. CDR3 sequence: CASSLEGTGGFSQTDTQYF. CDR3 in DNA: TGTGCCAGCAGCTTAGAAGGGACAGGGGGCTTTTCCCAGACAGATACGCAGTATTTT.

The V gene is TRBV4-2, the J gene TRBJ1-6; perhaps TRBD1 as D (6 bases). CDR1 LGHNA and CDR2 YNFKEQ come from the germline V gene. This CDR3 has 18 amino acids. Trimming shortened V by 1 base and J by 0 bases, and 13 bases separated the two germline ends. The CDR3 coding sequence is TGTGCCAGCAGCCAAGCCCAGGGGTCGAGCTCCTATAATTCACCCCTCCACTTT. Translation gives CASSQAQGSSSYNSPLHF.

The chain employs TRBV7-3 and TRBJ2-1; TRBD1 matches 9 bases. The CDR3 runs to 14 residues. Losses at the gene ends were 3 bases for V and 7 bases for J; bases not matched to a gene: 4. The germline CDR1 and CDR2 sequences are SGHTA and FQGTGA. The CDR3 reads CASSFSGQGNEQFF. As DNA, the CDR3 is TGTGCCAGCAGCTTCTCGGGACAGGGAAATGAGCAGTTCTTC.

V usage is TRBV25-1 and J usage is TRBJ1-3, with D maybe TRBD1 (5 bases). Germline CDR1 and CDR2: MGHDK and SYGVNS. Trimming pared 0 bases from V and 0 bases from J, leaving 9 bases between. The CDR3 is 16 residues long. This CDR3 reads CASSEYPGRSGNTIYF. The CDR3 DNA reads as TGTGCCAGCAGTGAATATCCAGGGCGCTCTGGAAACACCATATATTTT.

In this sample, this clone turned up once. The V and J genes are TRBV27 and TRBJ2-7; 7 nucleotides match TRBD2. From germline, CDR1 is MNHEY and CDR2 SMNVEV (reference sequence). CDR3 length equals 15 residues. The V and J ends lost 2 bases and 0 bases, in that order; junction bases with no gene match: 4. The CDR3 spells CASSLLGGGSYEQYF. The CDR3 DNA sequence: TGTGCCAGCAGTTTACTTGGGGGGGGCTCCTACGAGCAGTACTTC.

The chain couples TRBV7-9 to TRBJ2-5; 10 nucleotides line up with TRBD2. The V segment lost 1 base and the J segment 5 bases; nucleotides outside the gene matches: 4. This CDR3 contains 15 residues. Germline CDR1 is SEHNR and CDR2 is FQNEAQ (reference sequence). The CDR3 protein is CASSLVAGGVETQYF. In DNA form, the CDR3 reads TGTGCCAGCAGCTTAGTAGCGGGGGGTGTGGAGACCCAGTACTTC.

The chain has TRBV11-2 and TRBJ2-7; TRBD1 matches at 10 bases. The CDR3 consists of 16 residues. V trimming: 2 bases; J trimming: 3 bases; junction bases outside the gene matches: 7. Germline assignment: CDR1 SGHAT and CDR2 FQNNGV. Written as DNA, the CDR3 is TGTGCCAGCAGCTTAATTTCGGACAGGGGGATCTACGAGCAGTACTTC. Amino acid sequence: CASSLISDRGIYEQYF.

J is TRBJ2-3 and V is TRBV11-3, with TRBD2 identical over 8 bases. Germline CDR1 SGHNT, CDR2 YENEEA. J was trimmed by 6 bases and V by 2 bases; bases with no gene match: 7. The CDR3 consists of 15 residues. DNA for the CDR3: TGTGCCAGCAGCTTATCTTCGGGGGGGGTCGATACGCAGTATTTT. Translating gives CASSLSSGGVDTQYF.